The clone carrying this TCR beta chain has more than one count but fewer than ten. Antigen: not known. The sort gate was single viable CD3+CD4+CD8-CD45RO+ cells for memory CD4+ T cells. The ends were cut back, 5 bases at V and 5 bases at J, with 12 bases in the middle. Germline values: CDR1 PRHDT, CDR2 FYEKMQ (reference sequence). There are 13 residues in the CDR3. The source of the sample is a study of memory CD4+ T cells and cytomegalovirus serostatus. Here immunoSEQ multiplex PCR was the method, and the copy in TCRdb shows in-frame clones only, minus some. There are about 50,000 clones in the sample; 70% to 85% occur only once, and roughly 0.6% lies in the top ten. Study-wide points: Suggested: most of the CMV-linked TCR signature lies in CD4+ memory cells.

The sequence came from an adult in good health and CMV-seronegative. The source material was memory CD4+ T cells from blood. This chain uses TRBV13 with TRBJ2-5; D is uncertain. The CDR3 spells CASSRKFRETQYF. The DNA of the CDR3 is TGTGCCAGCAGCAGGAAATTCAGGGAGACCCAGTACTTC.